This paragraph covers one TCR beta chain sequence. In germline, CDR1 is MNHEY, CDR2 SVGEGT. Trimming cost V 6 bases and J 0 bases, with 27 bases left between them. CDR3 length: 20 residues. The sample originates from a study of blood T cell repertoires in COVID-19. Repertoires were generated with immunoSEQ multiplex PCR, while TCRdb's copy carries only in-frame clones and drops some. The sample records 150,000 to 200,000 clones, 70% to 90% being singletons. Specimen: peripheral blood. The sequence was collected from an elderly woman in a cohort sampled during active or convalescent COVID-19. The chain is built from TRBV6-2 or TRBV6-3 and TRBJ1-5; D gene unclear. The CDR3, as DNA: TGTGCCAGCAGCCCCCTTTTTGAGGGTTGGGTAAAGGATAGCAATCAGCCCCAGCATTTT. It encodes CASSPLFEGWVKDSNQPQHF.